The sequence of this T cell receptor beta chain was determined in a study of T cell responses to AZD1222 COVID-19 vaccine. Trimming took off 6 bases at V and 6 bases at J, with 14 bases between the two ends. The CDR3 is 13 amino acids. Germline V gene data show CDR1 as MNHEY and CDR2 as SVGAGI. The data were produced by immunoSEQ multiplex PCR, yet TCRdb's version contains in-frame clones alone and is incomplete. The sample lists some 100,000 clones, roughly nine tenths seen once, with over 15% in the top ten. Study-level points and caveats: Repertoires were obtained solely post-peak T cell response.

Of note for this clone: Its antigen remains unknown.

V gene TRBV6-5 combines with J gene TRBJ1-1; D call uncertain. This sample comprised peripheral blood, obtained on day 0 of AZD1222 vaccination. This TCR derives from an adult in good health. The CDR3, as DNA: TGTGCCAGCAGCCTCGAGAGGACCTCTGAAGCTTTCTTT. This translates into CASSLERTSEAFF.